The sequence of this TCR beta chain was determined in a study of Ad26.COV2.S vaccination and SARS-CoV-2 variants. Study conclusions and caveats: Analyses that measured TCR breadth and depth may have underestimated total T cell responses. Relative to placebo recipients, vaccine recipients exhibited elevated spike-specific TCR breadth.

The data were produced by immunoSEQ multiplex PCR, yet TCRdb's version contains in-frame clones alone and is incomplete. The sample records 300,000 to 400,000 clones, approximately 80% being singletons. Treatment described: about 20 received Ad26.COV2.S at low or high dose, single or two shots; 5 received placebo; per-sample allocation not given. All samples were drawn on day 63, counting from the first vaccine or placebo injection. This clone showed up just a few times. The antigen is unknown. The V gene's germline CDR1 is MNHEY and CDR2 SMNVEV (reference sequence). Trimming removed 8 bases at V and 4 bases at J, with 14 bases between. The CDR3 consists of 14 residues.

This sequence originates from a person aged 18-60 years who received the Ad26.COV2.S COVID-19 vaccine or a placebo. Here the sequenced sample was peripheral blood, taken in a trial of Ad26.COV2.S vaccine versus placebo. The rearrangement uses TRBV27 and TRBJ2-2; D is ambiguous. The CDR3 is CASSRKDGTGELFF. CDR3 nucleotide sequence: TGTGCCAGCTCCCGGAAGGATGGCACCGGGGAGCTGTTTTTT.